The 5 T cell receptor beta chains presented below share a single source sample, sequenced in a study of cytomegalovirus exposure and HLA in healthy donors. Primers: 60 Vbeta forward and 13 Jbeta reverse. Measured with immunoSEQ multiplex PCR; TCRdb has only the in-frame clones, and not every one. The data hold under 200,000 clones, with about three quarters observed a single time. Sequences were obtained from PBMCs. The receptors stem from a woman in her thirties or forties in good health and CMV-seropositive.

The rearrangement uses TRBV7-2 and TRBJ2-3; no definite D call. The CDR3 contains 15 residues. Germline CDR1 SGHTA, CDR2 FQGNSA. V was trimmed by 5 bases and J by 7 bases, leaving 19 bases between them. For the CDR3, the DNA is TGTGCCAGCAGCCAGTACCGGGTCCCCGAGAATACGCAGTATTTT. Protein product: CASSQYRVPENTQYF.

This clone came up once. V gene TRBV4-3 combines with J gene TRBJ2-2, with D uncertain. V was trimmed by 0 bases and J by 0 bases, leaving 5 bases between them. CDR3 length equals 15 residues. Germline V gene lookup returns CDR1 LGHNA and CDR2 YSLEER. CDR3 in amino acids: CASSQDPTNTGELFF. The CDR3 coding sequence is TGCGCCAGCAGCCAAGATCCCACGAACACCGGGGAGCTGTTTTTT.

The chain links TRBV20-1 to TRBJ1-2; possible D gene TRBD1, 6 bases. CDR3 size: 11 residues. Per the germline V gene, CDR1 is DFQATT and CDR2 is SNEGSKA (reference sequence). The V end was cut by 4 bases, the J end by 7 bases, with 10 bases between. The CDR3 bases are TGCAGTGCTATACAGGGATCTGGCTACACCTTC. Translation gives CSAIQGSGYTF.

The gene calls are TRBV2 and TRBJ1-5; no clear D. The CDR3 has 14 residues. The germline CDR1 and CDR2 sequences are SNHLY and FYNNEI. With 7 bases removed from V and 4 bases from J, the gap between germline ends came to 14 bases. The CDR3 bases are TGTGCCAGCAATCTTTTACACAATAATCAGCCCCAGCATTTT. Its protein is CASNLLHNNQPQHF.

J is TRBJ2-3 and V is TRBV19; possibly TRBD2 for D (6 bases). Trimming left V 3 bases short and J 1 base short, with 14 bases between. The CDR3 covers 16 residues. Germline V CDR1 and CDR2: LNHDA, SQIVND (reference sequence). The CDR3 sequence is CASSMSGVRGTDTQYF. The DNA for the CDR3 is TGTGCCAGTAGTATGTCGGGGGTAAGGGGCACAGATACGCAGTATTTT.